This TCR beta chain came from a study of cytomegalovirus exposure and HLA in healthy donors. The length of the CDR3 is 16 residues. CDR1 and CDR2 (germline): KGHSH, LQKENI. The V end was cut by 1 base, the J end by 1 base, with 13 bases between. Findings and limits, study-wide: With high specificity and sensitivity, the classifier reportedly diagnosed cytomegalovirus status. Per a later analysis, HLA-associated TCR beta chains showed more clonal expansion than other, equally common TCR beta chains. DRB1 had the most TCR associations and HLA-C the fewest, a later analysis found, with rates varying by HLA locus.

Primers included in the PCR were 60 Vbeta and 13 Jbeta primers. Only in-frame clones appear in the TCRdb table, and some are missing; sequencing was by immunoSEQ multiplex PCR. The table has around 110,000 clones, around 86% seen once. About this clone itself: The antigen is not known.

This receptor was taken from a woman aged 25-40 years in good health and CMV-seronegative. Material: PBMCs. The chain couples TRBV18 to TRBJ2-5, with D possibly TRBD2 on 5 matching bases. The CDR3 loop reads CASSPLHGVTQETQYF. CDR3 coding DNA: TGTGCCAGCTCACCACTCCACGGGGTAACCCAAGAGACCCAGTACTTC. Together with reference TRBV18 and TRBJ2-5, the CDR3 gives the full variable domain: NAGVMQNPRHLVRRRGQEARLRCSPMKGHSHVYWYRQLPEEGLKFMVYLQKENIIDESGMPKERFSAEFPKEGPSILRIQQVVRGDSAAYFCASSPLHGVTQETQYFGPGTRLLVL.